This T cell receptor (beta chain) stems from a study of blood T cell repertoires in COVID-19. Across the whole study: COVID-19 samples collected from the United States, Italy and Spain covered acute and convalescent phases. PBMCs, B-cell-depleted T cells, or T cells provided the cDNA or gDNA that made up the material.

Looked up from germline, CDR1 is PRHDT and CDR2 is FYEKMQ (reference sequence). The CDR3 sequence is 17 residues long. Trimming took 5 bases from V and 3 from J; bases not matched to a gene: 14. Seattle-derived patients entered the study during active infection and were followed longitudinally. Original data processing: Amplification of reference gene primers provided the estimated nucleated cell counts. Clones were sequenced by immunoSEQ multiplex PCR, and TCRdb holds only the in-frame ones, with some missing. The DNA gave D and trimming, while V, J and clone size come from that table. The data show 250,000 or so clones, over 80% seen once.

The chain couples TRBV13 to TRBJ2-7; TRBD1 agrees at 9 bases. The sequencing sample was made of peripheral blood. The sequence was obtained from a man aged 25-45 years with COVID-19, enrolled during active disease. The DNA for the CDR3 is TGTGCCAGCAGCCTGCGTCCCGGATGGACAGGGGTCTACGAGCAGTACTTC. It encodes CASSLRPGWTGVYEQYF.